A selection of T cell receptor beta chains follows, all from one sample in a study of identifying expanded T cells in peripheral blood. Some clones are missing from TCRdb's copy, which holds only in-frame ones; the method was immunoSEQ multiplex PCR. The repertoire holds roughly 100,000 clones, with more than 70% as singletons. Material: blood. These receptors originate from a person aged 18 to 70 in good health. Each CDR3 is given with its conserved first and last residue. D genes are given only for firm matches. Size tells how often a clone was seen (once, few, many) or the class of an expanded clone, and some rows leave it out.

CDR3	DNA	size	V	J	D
CASSSQGANTEAFF	TGCGCCAGCAGCTCACAGGGGGCTAACACTGAAGCTTTCTTT	.	TRBV5-1	TRBJ1-1	TRBD1
CASSLTQGHYGYTF	TGTGCCAGCAGTTTAACACAGGGGCACTATGGCTACACCTTC	once	TRBV27	TRBJ1-2	TRBD1
CASSGEPSGNLGELFF	TGCGCCAGCAGCGGGGAGCCTAGCGGGAACCTCGGGGAGCTGTTTTTT	.	TRBV5-1	TRBJ2-2	TRBD2
CASSLAGTSQETQYF	TGCGCCAGCAGCTTGGCGGGGACTAGCCAAGAGACCCAGTACTTC	.	TRBV5-1	TRBJ2-5	TRBD2
CASTGQATLEGNTIYF	TGTGCCAGCACGGGACAGGCCACGTTAGAGGGAAACACCATATATTTT	.	TRBV9	TRBJ1-3	TRBD1
CASRTGTANTEAFF	TGTGCCAGCAGAACCGGGACGGCCAACACTGAAGCTTTCTTT	.	TRBV2	TRBJ1-1	.
CASSYGASNEKLFF	TGCGCCAGCAGCTATGGAGCTTCTAATGAAAAACTGTTTTTT	.	TRBV5-1	TRBJ1-4	.
CASSQDQALGRWQYF	TGCGCCAGCAGCCAAGATCAAGCCCTGGGGCGCTGGCAGTATTTT	.	TRBV4-1	TRBJ2-3	.
CASRKNGVHYGYTF	TGTGCCAGTAGGAAAAATGGGGTGCACTATGGCTACACCTTC	.	TRBV19	TRBJ1-2	.
CAWTVTGGFSPLHF	TGTGCCTGGACTGTGACAGGGGGTTTTTCACCCCTCCACTTT	.	TRBV30	TRBJ1-6	TRBD1
CASSSGLLNTEAFF	TGTGCCAGCAGCTCGGGACTGCTGAACACTGAAGCTTTCTTT	few	TRBV5-4	TRBJ1-1	.
CASTPDGTNYGYTF	TGTGCCAGCACCCCGGACGGTACTAACTATGGCTACACCTTC	.	TRBV28	TRBJ1-2	.
CASSEAPGSYNEQFF	TGTGCCAGCAGTGAAGCCCCCGGTTCCTACAATGAGCAGTTCTTC	.	TRBV6-1	TRBJ2-1	.
CASSLGYGGQPQHF	TGTGCCAGCAGCTTAGGGTACGGTGGTCAGCCCCAGCATTTT	few	TRBV7-2	TRBJ1-5	.
CASSGGLALEQYF	TGTGCCAGCAGCGGGGGACTAGCGCTCGAGCAGTACTTC	.	TRBV9	TRBJ2-7	TRBD2
CSVVLAGLQETQYF	TGCAGCGTTGTTTTAGCCGGTTTACAAGAGACCCAGTACTTC	.	TRBV29-1	TRBJ2-5	.
CASSLVGQGGTYEQYF	TGCGCCAGCAGCTTGGTTGGACAGGGGGGGACCTACGAGCAGTACTTC	.	TRBV5-1	TRBJ2-7	TRBD1